The 14 T cell receptor beta chains below come from one sample, sequenced in a study of identical twins. TCRdb re-called the 5' RACE reads with MiXCR, one entry per CDR3 protein. The sample has approximately 220,000 distinct CDR3 sequences, 7.5% seen once. A further study also used this sample, focusing on yellow fever vaccine responses in identical twins.

Input material: memory (CD45RO+) T cells sorted from blood. The receptors were sampled from a woman in her late teens or twenties in good health.

The genes are TRBV19 and TRBJ2-1, with 10 bases lining up with TRBD2. V dropped 3 bases and J dropped 6; count of bases not matched to a gene: 8. Germline CDR1 reads LNHDA; CDR2 reads SQIVND (reference sequence). The CDR3 has 16 residues. CDR3 in DNA: TGTGCCAGTAGTATCTACACTAGCGGGAAGATCAATGAGCAGTTCTTC. Translated: CASSIYTSGKINEQFF.

This clonotype was counted many times. The CDR3 sequence: CASSQENEQFF. In DNA form, the CDR3 reads TGTGCCAGCAGCCAAGAAAATGAGCAGTTCTTC. This rearrangement joins TRBV3-1 to TRBJ2-1; unclear D gene. Trimming took off 0 bases at V and 7 bases at J, with 1 base between the two ends. This CDR3 spans 11 amino acids. CDR1 and CDR2 (germline): LGHDT, YNNKEL (reference sequence).

The chain joins TRBV6-1 to TRBJ2-7; tentative D call: TRBD2 (6 bases). Per germline, CDR1 MNHNS and CDR2 SASEGT. V was cut by 7 bases and J by 2 bases, with 15 bases left in between. The CDR3 runs to 14 residues. The CDR3 nucleotides read TGTGCCAGCAACATACGGGGGATTCCCTACGAGCAGTACTTC. Its protein is CASNIRGIPYEQYF.

This clonotype was seen many times. The chain has TRBV7-9 and TRBJ2-7, with D perhaps matching TRBD1 or TRBD2 (5 bases each). The CDR3 sequence is 14 residues long. V lost 1 base and J lost 5, with 12 bases in between. Germline CDR1 is SEHNR and CDR2 is FQNEAQ (reference sequence). CDR3: CASSLGGGDHEQYF. CDR3 DNA: TGTGCCAGCAGCTTAGGAGGTGGGGACCACGAGCAGTACTTC. Looking up the rest from reference TRBV7-9 and TRBJ2-7 gives the full variable domain: DTGVSQNPRHKITKRGQNVTFRCDPISEHNRLYWYRQTLGQGPEFLTYFQNEAQLEKSRLLSDRFSAERPKGSFSTLEIQRTEQGDSAMYLCASSLGGGDHEQYFGPGTRLTVT.

This clonotype came up a few times. V and J are TRBV7-3 and TRBJ2-7; perhaps TRBD2 as D (5 bases). The CDR3 has 15 residues. CDR1 SGHTA and CDR2 FQGTGA come from the germline V gene. The ends were cut back, 4 bases at V and 7 bases at J, with 20 bases in the middle. The CDR3 DNA reads TGTGCCAGCAGCTGGTCCACGAACCCTACGGGGGAGCAGTACTTC. It encodes CASSWSTNPTGEQYF. Complete variable domain (other parts from reference TRBV7-3 and TRBJ2-7): GAGVSQTPSNKVTEKGKYVELRCDPISGHTALYWYRQSLGQGPEFLIYFQGTGAADDSGLPNDRFFAVRPEGSVSTLKIQRTERGDSAVYLCASSWSTNPTGEQYFGPGTRLTVT.

J is TRBJ2-3 and V is TRBV5-1; maybe TRBD2 (6 bases). The CDR3 sequence is 15 residues long. Deletions cut 0 bases from V and 2 bases from J, with 10 bases between. Germline values: CDR1 SGHRS, CDR2 YFSETQ. DNA for the CDR3: TGCGCCAGCAGCTTGGGGACTACCCACACAGATACGCAGTATTTT. Translation gives CASSLGTTHTDTQYF.

CDR3 nucleotide sequence: TGCGCCAGCAGCCGTTTGGACTACGACCCCACAGATACGCAGTATTTT. Encoded protein: CASSRLDYDPTDTQYF. This chain uses TRBV4-3 with TRBJ2-3, with D perhaps matching TRBD2 (6 bases). With 4 bases removed from V and 2 bases from J, the gap between germline ends came to 16 bases. This CDR3 is built from 16 residues. CDR1 is LGHNA, CDR2 YSLEER, per germline.

In its sample, this clonotype was seen many times. The chain joins TRBV12-3 or TRBV12-4 to TRBJ1-1; 8 bases are shared with TRBD1. The CDR3 length is 15 residues. V trimming: 5 bases; J trimming: 1 base; junction bases outside the gene matches: 6. CDR3 protein: CASSASQGGNTEAFF. CDR3 coding DNA: TGTGCCAGCAGTGCATCACAGGGGGGGAACACTGAAGCTTTCTTT.

The rearrangement joins TRBV5-1 to TRBJ2-5; 8 bases agree with TRBD2. Looked up from germline, CDR1 is SGHRS and CDR2 is YFSETQ. V lost 5 bases and J lost 5; bases outside the gene matches: 8. This CDR3 has 14 residues. The CDR3 spells CASSSGGVSETQYF. The CDR3 nucleotides are TGCGCCAGCAGTTCGGGGGGGGTCTCTGAGACCCAGTACTTC.

V is TRBV11-3 and J is TRBJ2-2; 7 bases map to TRBD1. V trimming: 5 bases; J trimming: 2 bases; junction bases outside the gene matches: 5. CDR3 length: 15 amino acids. Germline V CDR1 and CDR2: SGHNT, YENEEA. CDR3 residues: CASSVGQTNTGELFF. The CDR3 DNA reads as TGTGCCAGCAGCGTGGGACAGACTAACACCGGGGAGCTGTTTTTT.

Only a few counts were recorded for this clonotype. V gene TRBV18 combines with J gene TRBJ2-3; TRBD2 matches 8 bases. Trimming removed 6 bases from V and 10 bases from J; junction bases left unmatched: 12. Germline V gives CDR1 KGHSH, CDR2 LQKENI. The CDR3 is made up of 14 amino acids. In nucleotides, the CDR3 is TGTGCCAGCTCCGAAGACCGTCTAGCGGGTGCGCAGTATTTT. Translating it yields CASSEDRLAGAQYF.

There are a few counts of this clonotype. The CDR3, as DNA: TGTGCCAGCAGGCCGGGTCCCAGGGGAGCCAACACCGGGGAGCTGTTTTTT. Translating it yields CASRPGPRGANTGELFF. J is TRBJ2-2 and V is TRBV6-1; tentatively, D is TRBD1 (6 bases). The germline V and J ends were trimmed by 6 bases and 2 bases, with 19 bases remaining between them. Germline lookup yields CDR1 MNHNS and CDR2 SASEGT. CDR3 length equals 17 residues.

This clonotype was seen a handful of times. This sequence joins TRBV12-3 or TRBV12-4 and TRBJ2-1, with TRBD2 as a possible D gene (7 bases). Trimming removed 5 bases from V and 8 bases from J, with 19 bases in between. The CDR3 extends over 15 amino acids. The CDR3 DNA reads as TGTGCCAGCAGTCCAGGGGCTATAACTAGCGATGAGCAGTTCTTC. Its protein is CASSPGAITSDEQFF.

This clonotype was detected only a few times. The V gene is TRBV25-1, the J gene TRBJ2-1; TRBD2 matches 7 bases. The CDR3 totals 14 residues. Losses at the gene ends were 8 bases for V and 3 bases for J; bases not matched to a gene: 7. Germline V gene data show CDR1 as MGHDK and CDR2 as SYGVNS. In DNA form, the CDR3 reads TGTGCCAGCCACCGGGGGGAAGACTACAATGAGCAGTTCTTC. This codes for CASHRGEDYNEQFF.